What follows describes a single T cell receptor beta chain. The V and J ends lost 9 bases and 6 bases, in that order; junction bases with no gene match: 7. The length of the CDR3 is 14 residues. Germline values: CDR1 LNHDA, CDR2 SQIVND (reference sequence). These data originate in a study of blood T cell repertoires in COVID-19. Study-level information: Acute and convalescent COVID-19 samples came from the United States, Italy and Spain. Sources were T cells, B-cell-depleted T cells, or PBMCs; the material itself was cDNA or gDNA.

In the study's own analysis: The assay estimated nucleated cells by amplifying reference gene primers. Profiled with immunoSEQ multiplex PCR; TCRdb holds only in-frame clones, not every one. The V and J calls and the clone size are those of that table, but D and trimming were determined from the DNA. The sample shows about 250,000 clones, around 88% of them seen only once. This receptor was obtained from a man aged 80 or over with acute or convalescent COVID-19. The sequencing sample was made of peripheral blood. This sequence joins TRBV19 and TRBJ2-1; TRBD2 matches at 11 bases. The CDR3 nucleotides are TGTGCCAGCTCTAGCGGGAGGCGAATCAATGAGCAGTTCTTC. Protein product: CASSSGRRINEQFF.